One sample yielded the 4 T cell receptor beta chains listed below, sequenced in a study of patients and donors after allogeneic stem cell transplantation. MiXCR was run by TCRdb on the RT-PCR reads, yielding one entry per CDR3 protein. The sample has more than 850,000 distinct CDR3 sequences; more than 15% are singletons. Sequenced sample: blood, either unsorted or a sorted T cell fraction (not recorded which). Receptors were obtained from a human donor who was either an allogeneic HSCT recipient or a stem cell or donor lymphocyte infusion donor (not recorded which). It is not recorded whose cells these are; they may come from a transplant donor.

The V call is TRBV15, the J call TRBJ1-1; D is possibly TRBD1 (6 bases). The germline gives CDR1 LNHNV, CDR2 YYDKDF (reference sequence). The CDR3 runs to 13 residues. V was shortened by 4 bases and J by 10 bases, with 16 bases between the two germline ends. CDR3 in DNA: TGTGCCACCAGCATAGGGGGGCGAGCTGGAGCTTTCTTT. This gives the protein CATSIGGRAGAFF.

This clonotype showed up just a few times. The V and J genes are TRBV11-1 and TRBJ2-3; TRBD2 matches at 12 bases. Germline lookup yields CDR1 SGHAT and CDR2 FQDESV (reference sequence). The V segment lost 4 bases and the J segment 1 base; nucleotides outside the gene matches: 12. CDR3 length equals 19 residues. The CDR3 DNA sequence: TGTGCCAGCAGCTCGAAAAAACCGGGACTAGCGGGTTGCACAGATACGCAGTATTTT. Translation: CASSSKKPGLAGCTDTQYF.

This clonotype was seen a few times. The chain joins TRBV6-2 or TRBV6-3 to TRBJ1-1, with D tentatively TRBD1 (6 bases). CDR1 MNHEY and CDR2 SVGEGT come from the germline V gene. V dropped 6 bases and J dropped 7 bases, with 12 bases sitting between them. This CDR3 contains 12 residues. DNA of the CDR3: TGTGCCAGCAGGCCCGGGGGCGGTGAAGCTTTCTTT. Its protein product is CASRPGGGEAFF.

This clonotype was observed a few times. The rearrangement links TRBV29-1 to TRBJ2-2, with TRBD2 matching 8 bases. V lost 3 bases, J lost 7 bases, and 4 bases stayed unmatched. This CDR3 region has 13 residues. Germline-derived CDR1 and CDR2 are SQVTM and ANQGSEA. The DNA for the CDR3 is TGCAGCGTTGACAGCGGGGGTGGCGGGGAGCTGTTTTTT. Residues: CSVDSGGGGELFF.